A single sample is the source of the 16 T cell receptor beta chains below, sequenced in a study of blood T cell repertoires in COVID-19. The protocol was immunoSEQ multiplex PCR, while the TCRdb copy is restricted to in-frame clones and leaves out a portion. The data contain about 200,000 clones, 80% of them singletons. The sample taken for sequencing was peripheral blood. The receptors originated from a human donor in a cohort sampled during active COVID-19.

In its sample, this clone was seen a few times. The chain is built from TRBV9 and TRBJ1-6, with D tentatively TRBD1 (6 bases). The CDR3 has 15 amino acids. Trimming removed 4 bases from V and 9 bases from J, with 17 bases in between. Germline V gives CDR1 SGDLS, CDR2 YYNGEE. The CDR3 coding sequence is TGTGCCAGCAGCTCCCGTGTAAGGGGGAGTTCACCCCTCCACTTT. This sequence encodes CASSSRVRGSSPLHF.

The rearrangement joins TRBV7-6 to TRBJ2-1; 7 bases map to TRBD2. The V gene end was trimmed by 0 bases and the J gene end by 6 bases; junction bases not matched to a gene: 11. CDR3 length: 17 residues. In germline, CDR1 is SGHVS, CDR2 FNYEAQ. The CDR3 is CASSLAGAAGVVNEQFF. Here the CDR3 DNA reads TGTGCCAGCAGCTTAGCTGGGGCGGCGGGGGTGGTCAATGAGCAGTTCTTC. The whole variable domain, filled in from reference TRBV7-6 and TRBJ2-1, reads GAGVSQSPRYKVTKRGQDVALRCDPISGHVSLYWYRQALGQGPEFLTYFNYEAQQDKSGLPNDRFSAERPEGSISTLTIQRTEQRDSAMYRCASSLAGAAGVVNEQFFGPGTRLTVL.

V is TRBV28 and J is TRBJ2-5; TRBD1 matches at 7 bases. The CDR3 is made up of 14 amino acids. The germline V gene encodes CDR1 MDHEN and CDR2 SYDVKM. V was pared by 6 bases and J by 5 bases, with 9 bases of the junction left unmatched. CDR3 in amino acids: CASRRQGSLETQYF. For the CDR3, the DNA is TGTGCCAGCAGAAGACAGGGTTCCCTGGAGACCCAGTACTTC.

The chain uses TRBV6-2 or TRBV6-3 and TRBJ2-1; D gene unclear. V was trimmed by 6 bases and J by 10 bases, leaving 10 bases between them. This CDR3 has 11 amino acids. Germline values: CDR1 MNHEY, CDR2 SVGEGT. CDR3 sequence reads: CASSHGGEQFF. CDR3 in DNA: TGTGCCAGCAGCCACGGCGGCGAGCAGTTCTTC.

Regarding this clone: Other DNA sequences in the same sample also yield this CDR3. The rearrangement links TRBV7-2 to TRBJ2-5; no firm D call. The germline V gene has CDR1 SGHTA and CDR2 FQGNSA. The CDR3 spans 13 residues. Trimming removed 1 base from V and 3 bases from J, with 6 bases in between. The CDR3 spells CASSLGLEETQYF. In DNA form, the CDR3 reads TGTGCCAGCAGCTTAGGTCTAGAAGAGACCCAGTACTTC.

This chain links TRBV7-2 with TRBJ2-7, with TRBD1 as a possible D gene (5 bases). Looked up from germline, CDR1 is SGHTA and CDR2 is FQGNSA. V lost 5 bases and J 2 bases, leaving 10 bases between the germline ends. CDR3 size: 13 residues. CDR3 sequence: CASSQAGPYEQYF. The CDR3, as DNA: TGTGCCAGCAGCCAAGCAGGGCCCTACGAGCAGTACTTC.

This clone was counted once. V is TRBV7-2 and J is TRBJ2-7; D uncertain. Germline-derived CDR1 and CDR2 are SGHTA and FQGNSA. This CDR3 has 15 residues. Trimming left V 3 bases short and J 3 bases short, with 15 bases between. The CDR3: CASSFSRGTYYEQYF. The CDR3 DNA sequence: TGTGCCAGCAGCTTCTCACGAGGCACTTACTACGAGCAGTACTTC.

This chain connects TRBV7-9 to TRBJ2-5; D possibly corresponds to TRBD1 (6 bases). V lost 0 bases to trimming and J lost 2 bases, with 10 bases between them. CDR1 and CDR2 from the germline V gene are SEHNR and FQNEAQ (reference sequence). The CDR3 is 15 amino acids. CDR3 DNA sequence: TGTGCCAGCAGCTTAGCCCAGGGGTCTCAAGAGACCCAGTACTTC. Protein: CASSLAQGSQETQYF.

V and J are TRBV28 and TRBJ1-1; D is possibly TRBD1 (5 bases). The V gene lost 5 bases and the J gene lost 8 bases, with 9 bases spanning the gap. CDR3 length: 11 amino acids. CDR1 and CDR2 from the germline V gene are MDHEN and SYDVKM. DNA of the CDR3: TGTGCCAGCAGTACGTACAGGGAAGCTTTCTTT. The encoded protein is CASSTYREAFF. The whole variable domain, filled in from reference TRBV28 and TRBJ1-1, reads DVKVTQSSRYLVKRTGEKVFLECVQDMDHENMFWYRQDPGLGLRLIYFSYDVKMKEKGDIPEGYSVSREKKERFSLILESASTNQTSMYLCASSTYREAFFGQGTRLTVV.

The chain combines TRBV27 with TRBJ2-6; possible D gene TRBD1, 7 bases. Trimming took off 9 bases at V and 4 bases at J, with 19 bases between the two ends. Germline V gene data show CDR1 as MNHEY and CDR2 as SMNVEV (reference sequence). The CDR3 is 16 residues long. This CDR3 reads CASAWKGAGGANVLTF. The DNA for the CDR3 is TGTGCCAGTGCCTGGAAGGGGGCGGGAGGGGCCAACGTCCTGACTTTC.

The chain uses TRBV12-3 or TRBV12-4 and TRBJ2-1; no clear D gene. CDR3 length: 12 amino acids. Trimming cost V 2 bases and J 10 bases, with 9 bases left between them. CDR3 region: CASSLRVWEQFF. The CDR3 DNA follows: TGTGCCAGCAGTTTACGAGTCTGGGAGCAGTTCTTC.

There are a few counts of this clone. Different DNA sequences within this sample yield the same CDR3. V and J are TRBV28 and TRBJ2-7; possibly TRBD2 for D (5 bases). V gave up 8 bases and J gave up 0 bases, with 8 bases separating them. CDR3 length: 12 amino acids. Germline V lookup: CDR1 MDHEN, CDR2 SYDVKM. The CDR3 DNA reads as TGTGCCAGCGGTCGGGGCTCCTACGAGCAGTACTTC. It codes for CASGRGSYEQYF.

The chain recombines TRBV2 with TRBJ1-6, with TRBD1 matching 9 bases. Trimming removed 9 bases from V and 7 bases from J; junction bases left unmatched: 7. This CDR3 is 14 amino acids long. Germline assignment: CDR1 SNHLY and CDR2 FYNNEI. CDR3 bases: TGTGCCAGAGGGAAGGGGACAGGGAATTCACCCCTCCACTTT. Translation gives CARGKGTGNSPLHF.

This chain uses TRBV9 with TRBJ2-2; a weak D match, TRBD2 (5 bases). Trimming cost V 0 bases and J 3 bases, with 12 bases left between them. The germline V gene encodes CDR1 SGDLS and CDR2 YYNGEE. This CDR3 has 16 residues. This CDR3 is CASSVAGFKDTGELFF. CDR3 nucleotide sequence: TGTGCCAGCAGCGTAGCGGGGTTTAAGGACACCGGGGAGCTGTTTTTT. Full variable domain (outside the CDR3, taken from reference TRBV9 and TRBJ2-2): DSGVTQTPKHLITATGQRVTLRCSPRSGDLSVYWYQQSLDQGLQFLIQYYNGEERAKGNILERFSAQQFPDLHSELNLSSLELGDSALYFCASSVAGFKDTGELFFGEGSRLTVL.

This rearrangement joins TRBV15 to TRBJ2-7; TRBD1 agrees at 11 bases. CDR1 LNHNV and CDR2 YYDKDF come from the germline V gene (reference sequence). The length of the CDR3 is 15 residues. Trimming removed 0 bases from V and 6 bases from J; junction bases left unmatched: 4. DNA of the CDR3: TGTGCCACCAGCAGAGAGCGGACAGGGGGCCTCGAGCAGTACTTC. The encoded protein is CATSRERTGGLEQYF.

This sequence joins TRBV5-8 and TRBJ2-1; 7 bases fit TRBD2. Germline V gene data show CDR1 as SGHTS and CDR2 as YDEGEE. V was clipped by 5 bases and J by 3 bases; unmatched bases: 11. The CDR3 consists of 16 residues. The CDR3: CASRDPLGGVYNEQFF. Here the CDR3 DNA reads TGTGCCAGCAGGGATCCCCTGGGGGGGGTCTACAATGAGCAGTTCTTC.